The 22 T cell receptor beta chains below come from one sample, sequenced in a study of post-analysis software for immune sequencing data. Which antigens these TCRs recognize remains unknown. Study-wide points: Elevated frequency relative to controls characterized four or five TRBV segments in patients, TRBV5-6, TRBV5-1 and TRBV20-1 among them.

cDNA libraries of TCR beta carried unique molecular identifiers. One entry per CDR3 protein results from TCRdb running MiXCR on the PCR reads. The table lists 820,000 or so distinct CDR3 sequences, 53% of them singletons. The sequenced material came from blood. Receptor source: a girl aged 10 to 17 with multiple sclerosis.

The chain couples TRBV20-1 to TRBJ2-1, with 7 positions matching TRBD1. CDR1 and CDR2 from the germline V gene are DFQATT and SNEGSKA (reference sequence). Trimming removed 0 bases from V and 9 bases from J; junction bases left unmatched: 14. There are 16 residues in the CDR3. The CDR3: CSARDGTGERIGEQFF. In DNA, the CDR3 is TGCAGTGCTAGAGATGGAACAGGGGAAAGAATAGGTGAGCAGTTCTTC.

There are a few counts of this clonotype. The rearrangement joins TRBV4-2 to TRBJ2-2; 7 bases fit TRBD2. V lost 1 base and J lost 1; bases outside the gene matches: 3. This CDR3 is 16 amino acids long. The germline V gene has CDR1 LGHNA and CDR2 YNFKEQ. CDR3 in amino acids: CASSQGPSGNTGELFF. The CDR3 DNA reads TGTGCCAGCAGCCAAGGACCTAGCGGGAACACCGGGGAGCTGTTTTTT.

The rearrangement links TRBV29-1 to TRBJ2-1, with unresolved D. V was cut by 7 bases and J by 3 bases, with 10 bases left in between. Germline assignment: CDR1 SQVTM and CDR2 ANQGSEA. The CDR3 totals 12 residues. The CDR3 bases are TGCAGCGCCAGGTCTTACTACAATGAGCAGTTCTTC. It is translated as CSARSYYNEQFF.

The table lists this clonotype with a few counts. This chain connects TRBV15 to TRBJ2-7; 10 bases match TRBD2. Germline values: CDR1 LNHNV, CDR2 YYDKDF (reference sequence). V trimming: 0 bases; J trimming: 3 bases; junction bases outside the gene matches: 11. The length of the CDR3 is 18 residues. CDR3 nucleotide sequence: TGTGCCACCAGCAGAGATTCCATTCGGACTAGCGGTCACTACGAGCAGTACTTC. It encodes CATSRDSIRTSGHYEQYF.

This sequence joins TRBV6-1 and TRBJ2-7; the match to TRBD2 covers 7 bases. This CDR3 contains 16 residues. The V gene's germline CDR1 is MNHNS and CDR2 SASEGT. Losses at the gene ends were 6 bases for V and 9 bases for J; bases not matched to a gene: 20. The CDR3 reads CASSRSGTDTYDGQYF. In DNA, the CDR3 is TGTGCCAGCAGCCGAAGCGGGACGGACACCTACGATGGGCAGTACTTC.

The chain employs TRBV20-1 and TRBJ2-4, with 9 bases matching TRBD2. Losses at the gene ends were 3 bases for V and 2 bases for J; bases not matched to a gene: 5. The CDR3 loop spans 15 amino acids. The germline gives CDR1 DFQATT, CDR2 SNEGSKA (reference sequence). Here the CDR3 reads CSARAREGSKNIQYF. DNA for the CDR3: TGCAGTGCTAGGGCGCGGGAGGGCTCCAAAAACATTCAGTACTTC.

The rearrangement uses TRBV5-6 and TRBJ2-5, with D perhaps matching TRBD1 (6 bases). The J call may not be correct, given that the DNA end is closer to TRBJ2-7. Looked up from germline, CDR1 is SGHDT and CDR2 is YYEEEE. This CDR3 is built from 18 residues. The CDR3 is CASSPRQGHRPLGYEQYF. CDR3 DNA: TGTGCCAGCAGCCCGCGGCAGGGGCATCGACCCCTGGGATACGAGCAGTACTTC.

The chain couples TRBV5-1 to TRBJ2-7, with 7 bases that match TRBD1. The CDR3 totals 17 residues. Germline assignment: CDR1 SGHRS and CDR2 YFSETQ. Losses at the gene ends were 4 bases for V and 7 bases for J; bases not matched to a gene: 20. The CDR3 DNA reads TGCGCCAGCAGCCAACAGGTTTCACAGGGGCGACCTACAGAGCAGTACTTC. It specifies CASSQQVSQGRPTEQYF. The full variable domain, its missing parts supplied by reference TRBV5-1 and TRBJ2-7, is KAGVTQTPRYLIKTRGQQVTLSCSPISGHRSVSWYQQTPGQGLQFLFEYFSETQRNKGNFPGRFSGRQFSNSRSEMNVSTLELGDSALYLCASSQQVSQGRPTEQYFGPGTRLTVT.

V gene TRBV20-1 combines with J gene TRBJ1-5; D uncertain. Deletions cut 5 bases from V and 3 bases from J, with 11 bases between. The CDR3 extends over 13 amino acids. The germline CDR1 and CDR2 sequences are DFQATT and SNEGSKA (reference sequence). CDR3 region: CSAPSSYNQPQHF. CDR3 nucleotide sequence: TGCAGTGCTCCTAGTAGCTACAATCAGCCCCAGCATTTT.

The V call is TRBV29-1, the J call TRBJ1-1; a weak D match, TRBD1 (6 bases). V was pared by 6 bases and J by 0 bases, with 11 bases between. Germline CDR1 and CDR2: SQVTM and ANQGSEA. CDR3 length equals 13 residues. This chain's CDR3 is CSVETGMNTEAFF. CDR3 DNA sequence: TGCAGCGTCGAGACAGGCATGAACACTGAAGCTTTCTTT. The variable domain in full, with the rest retrieved from reference TRBV29-1 and TRBJ1-1, is SAVISQKPSRDICQRGTSLTIQCQVDSQVTMMFWYRQQPGQSLTLIATANQGSEATYESGFVIDKFPISRPNLTFSTLTVSNMSPEDSSIYLCSVETGMNTEAFFGQGTRLTVV.

As concerns this clonotype: One junction end does not reproduce the germline sequence, and a read error may be involved. This chain connects TRBV20-1 to TRBJ2-1; D is tentatively TRBD1 or TRBD2 (6 bases each). Germline V gene lookup returns CDR1 DFQATT and CDR2 SNEGSKA (reference sequence). The CDR3 covers 16 residues. CDR3 coding DNA: TGCAGTGCTAGAACGAACGGGGGCCCCTCCTACAATGAGCAGTTTTTC. Amino acid sequence: CSARTNGGPSYNEQFF.

The CDR3 is CASTPRALSSGANVLTF. CDR3 nucleotide sequence: TGTGCCAGCACCCCCAGGGCCCTGTCCTCTGGGGCCAACGTCCTGACTTTC. This chain joins TRBV6-1 and TRBJ2-6; tentatively, D is TRBD1 (5 bases). The V gene lost 7 bases and the J gene lost 0 bases, with 16 bases spanning the gap. Germline values: CDR1 MNHNS, CDR2 SASEGT. The CDR3 extends over 17 amino acids.

This clonotype was seen more than once but under ten times. The J gene is TRBJ1-1, the V gene TRBV7-3; 7 positions agree with TRBD1. The CDR3 is made up of 13 amino acids. V was pared by 5 bases and J by 5 bases, with 5 bases of the junction left unmatched. From germline, CDR1 is SGHTA and CDR2 FQGTGA. CDR3: CASSPQGRTEAFF. The CDR3 DNA follows: TGTGCCAGCAGCCCACAGGGGAGAACTGAAGCTTTCTTT.

CDR3 protein: CASVDRSSGANVLTF. Here the CDR3 DNA reads TGCGCCAGCGTCGACAGAAGCTCTGGGGCCAACGTCCTGACTTTC. The chain is built from TRBV10-2 and TRBJ2-6, with a weak D call TRBD1 (5 bases). The germline V gene has CDR1 WSHSY and CDR2 SAAADI. Trimming cost V 8 bases and J 0 bases, with 11 bases left between them. The CDR3 is 15 amino acids.

The gene calls are TRBV12-3 or TRBV12-4 and TRBJ2-7; 7 nucleotides align to TRBD2. This CDR3 contains 14 residues. J lost 10 bases, V lost 0 bases, and 9 bases had no gene match. The CDR3: CASSLALGREGQYF. DNA for the CDR3: TGTGCCAGCAGTTTAGCGCTGGGCAGGGAGGGCCAGTACTTC.

This sequence joins TRBV29-1 and TRBJ2-5, with D hard to call. With 5 bases removed from V and 1 base from J, the gap between germline ends came to 11 bases. CDR1 is SQVTM and CDR2 is ANQGSEA in the germline V gene. The length of the CDR3 is 13 residues. In DNA, the CDR3 is TGCAGCGTTCATAGCTGGGGCCAAGAGACCCAGTACTTC. Its protein is CSVHSWGQETQYF. Variable domain in full (rest from reference TRBV29-1 and TRBJ2-5): SAVISQKPSRDICQRGTSLTIQCQVDSQVTMMFWYRQQPGQSLTLIATANQGSEATYESGFVIDKFPISRPNLTFSTLTVSNMSPEDSSIYLCSVHSWGQETQYFGPGTRLLVL.

This chain joins TRBV12-3 or TRBV12-4 and TRBJ2-6; the D is unclear. The V gene lost 6 bases and the J gene lost 8 bases, with 8 bases spanning the gap. The CDR3 has 12 residues. The CDR3 coding sequence is TGTGCCAGCAGCCCCAGGACCAACGTCCTGACTTTC. This encodes CASSPRTNVLTF.

V gene TRBV12-3 or TRBV12-4 combines with J gene TRBJ1-1; 11 bases fit TRBD1. This CDR3 is built from 17 residues. V gave up 7 bases and J gave up 4 bases; unmatched junction bases: 14. CDR3 region: CASKPRGDRGKSTEAFF. CDR3 coding DNA: TGTGCCAGCAAACCCCGGGGGGACAGGGGGAAGAGCACTGAAGCTTTCTTT.

This clonotype was seen more than once but under ten times. The rearrangement uses TRBV29-1 and TRBJ2-5; 16 bases align to TRBD2. V shed 6 bases, J shed 4 bases, and the junction held 17 bases outside the gene matches. The CDR3 has 19 residues. Germline CDR1 SQVTM, CDR2 ANQGSEA. Here the CDR3 DNA reads TGCAGCGTCCACAGACCGGGACTAGCGGGAGGGCCGGCTCGAGAGACCCAGTACTTC. Translated, it gives CSVHRPGLAGGPARETQYF.

In this sample, this clonotype turned up once. This chain connects TRBV10-3 to TRBJ1-5; 9 nucleotides line up with TRBD1. CDR1 is ENHRY, CDR2 SYGVKD, per germline. This CDR3 is built from 16 residues. V lost 3 bases and J lost 4; bases outside the gene matches: 7. The CDR3 DNA follows: TGTGCCATCAGTGATTCCGGGACAGGGCTAAATCAGCCCCAGCATTTT. Its protein is CAISDSGTGLNQPQHF.

V and J are TRBV3-1 and TRBJ2-3, with 11 bases lining up with TRBD2. Germline-derived CDR1 and CDR2 are LGHDT and YNNKEL (reference sequence). The CDR3 has 15 residues. V lost 4 bases to trimming and J lost 5 bases; unmatched junction nucleotides: 5. In nucleotides, the CDR3 is TGTGCCAGCAGCCCCCGCCTAGCGGGAGGAGATACGCAGTATTTT. Translating gives CASSPRLAGGDTQYF.

This clonotype was observed a few times. The chain has TRBV3-1 and TRBJ1-5, with D perhaps TRBD1 (5 bases). CDR1 and CDR2 from the germline V gene are LGHDT and YNNKEL (reference sequence). The V gene lost 0 bases and the J gene lost 4 bases, with 7 bases spanning the gap. The CDR3 is 14 residues long. CDR3 DNA: TGTGCCAGCAGCCAAGATTGGGGGAATCAGCCCCAGCATTTT. Its protein product is CASSQDWGNQPQHF. The whole variable domain, remainder taken from reference TRBV3-1 and TRBJ1-5, is DTAVSQTPKYLVTQMGNDKSIKCEQNLGHDTMYWYKQDSKKFLKIMFSYNNKELIINETVPNRFSPKSPDKAHLNLHINSLELGDSAVYFCASSQDWGNQPQHFGDGTRLSIL.